Given below is one T cell receptor beta chain in context. Arm-PCR of CDR3 regions with iRepertoire HTBI primers generated TCR beta libraries. MiXCR, run by TCRdb on the multiplex PCR reads, gives a single entry per CDR3 protein. The sample lists hundreds of thousands of distinct CDR3 sequences, approximately 15% occurring once. This sample stems from a study of regulatory T cells in long-lasting Graves disease. Study-level information: Patients newly diagnosed with Graves' had been on antithyroid drugs for under 3 months.

Stated time point: newly diagnosed GD, antithyroid drugs for less than 3 months. Isolated PBMC RNA provided the starting material for the TCR library. Germline V gene data show CDR1 as ENHRY and CDR2 as SYGVKD. The J segment lost 3 bases and the V segment lost 6 bases, leaving 11 bases of the junction unmatched. The CDR3 runs 17 residues. These same data were also listed under a study on T cells in Graves' hyperthyroidism and ophthalmopathy. As that study records: Among the patients, aged 18 to 65, hyperthyroidism was newly diagnosed and had lasted under 2 months. Clinical symptoms, serum thyroxine, TRAb, thyroid ultrasound and orbital computed tomography informed diagnoses.

Specimen: peripheral blood mononuclear cells (PBMCs), collected at new diagnosis, from a patient treated with antithyroid drugs. The V gene is TRBV10-3, the J gene TRBJ2-4, with 10 bases identical to TRBD1. This receptor was obtained from a woman in her twenties or thirties with Graves disease. CDR3 sequence: CAISSDRTGGIKNIQYF. CDR3 sequence (DNA): TGTGCCATCAGCAGCGACCGGACAGGGGGGATCAAAAACATTCAGTACTTC.